What follows are 8 T cell receptor beta chains derived from one specimen sequenced in a study of response to subunit inactivated influenza vaccine. Via MiXCR, TCRdb re-called the RT-PCR reads, giving one row per CDR3 protein. The table lists over 400,000 distinct CDR3 sequences, around 9.9% of them singletons, with 9.5% to 15% in the top ten. Specimen: PBMCs from blood, collected roughly 47 days after vaccination. These receptors came from a man aged 50 to 59 who received an inactivated influenza vaccine.

This clonotype was seen ten or more times. V and J are TRBV25-1 and TRBJ2-1, with a possible D match to TRBD2 (6 bases). The CDR3 runs 16 residues. Germline-derived CDR1 and CDR2 are MGHDK and SYGVNS. With 6 bases removed from V and 0 bases from J, the gap between germline ends came to 15 bases. CDR3 protein: CASSKGAGTSYNEQFF. The DNA for the CDR3 is TGTGCCAGCAGCAAGGGAGCGGGCACCTCCTACAATGAGCAGTTCTTC.

The table lists this clonotype with a few counts. This chain joins TRBV6-2 or TRBV6-3 and TRBJ2-7, with TRBD1 matching 9 bases. J lost 2 bases, V lost 6 bases, and 8 bases had no gene match. The germline CDR1 and CDR2 sequences are MNHEY and SVGEGT. The CDR3 length is 15 residues. The CDR3 sequence: CASRNAGTGPYEQYF. The CDR3 nucleotides are TGTGCCAGCAGAAACGCCGGGACAGGGCCCTACGAGCAGTACTTC.

This clonotype was seen only once. The chain is built from TRBV30 and TRBJ1-1; no clear D. This CDR3 spans 13 amino acids. The germline CDR1 and CDR2 sequences are GTSNPN and SVGIG (reference sequence). The V end lost 0 bases, the J end lost 1 base, and 6 bases lay between the germline ends. In DNA form, the CDR3 reads TGTGCCTGGAGTGTAATGGAGAACACTGAAGCTTTCTTT. The encoded protein is CAWSVMENTEAFF.

This clonotype was observed many times. This chain uses TRBV29-1 with TRBJ2-3, with 7 positions matching TRBD2. This CDR3 region has 15 residues. The germline CDR1 and CDR2 sequences are SQVTM and ANQGSEA. V was pared by 8 bases and J by 0 bases, with 11 bases of the junction left unmatched. The CDR3 DNA is TGCAGCACGGCTAGCGGTTCAACTAGCACAGATACGCAGTATTTT. This codes for CSTASGSTSTDTQYF.

This clonotype was observed a few times. This chain links TRBV7-2 with TRBJ1-2, with D hard to call. The CDR3 loop spans 15 amino acids. V was trimmed by 1 base and J by 4 bases, leaving 13 bases between them. Germline loops: CDR1 SGHTA, CDR2 FQGNSA. CDR3 DNA: TGTGCCAGCAGCTTAGATCGTCAGTTACCCTATGGCTACACCTTC. This sequence encodes CASSLDRQLPYGYTF. Based on the CDR3 plus reference TRBV7-2 and TRBJ1-2, the full variable domain is GAGVSQSPSNKVTEKGKDVELRCDPISGHTALYWYRQSLGQGLEFLIYFQGNSAPDKSGLPSDRFSAERTGGSVSTLTIQRTQQEDSAVYLCASSLDRQLPYGYTFGSGTRLTVV.

This clonotype was found a few times. The chain combines TRBV6-1 with TRBJ2-5; 12 bases align to TRBD2. This CDR3 contains 16 residues. J was trimmed by 2 bases and V by 1 base; bases with no gene match: 2. Germline assignment: CDR1 MNHNS and CDR2 SASEGT. This CDR3 is CASSEGLAGGQETQYF. The CDR3 DNA reads as TGTGCCAGCAGTGAAGGGCTAGCGGGGGGGCAAGAGACCCAGTACTTC.

This chain uses TRBV10-3 with TRBJ1-6; D perhaps matches TRBD1 (5 bases). Looked up from germline, CDR1 is ENHRY and CDR2 is SYGVKD. This CDR3 has 13 residues. Trimming pared 6 bases from V and 10 bases from J, leaving 13 bases between. The CDR3 DNA follows: TGTGCCATCAGGGCAGGGAGGAGCTCACCCCTCCACTTT. It codes for CAIRAGRSSPLHF.

V and J are TRBV9 and TRBJ2-1; TRBD2 matches 9 bases. The V gene end was trimmed by 0 bases and the J gene end by 4 bases; junction bases not matched to a gene: 2. Per the germline V gene, CDR1 is SGDLS and CDR2 is YYNGEE. The CDR3 extends over 15 amino acids. This chain's CDR3 is CASSVGLAGYNEQFF. CDR3 coding DNA: TGTGCCAGCAGCGTAGGGCTAGCGGGATACAATGAGCAGTTCTTC.